Listed below are T cell receptor beta chains from one sample, sequenced in a study of T cells after yellow fever vaccination. Each CDR3 protein gets one entry after TCRdb re-called the 5' RACE reads with MiXCR. The repertoire holds approximately 550,000 distinct CDR3 sequences, with 15% to 20% as singletons. The input for sequencing was PBMCs, taken 15 days after the yellow fever booster vaccination. These receptors were collected from a man younger than 45 who received the YFV17D yellow fever vaccine. The CDR3 runs from the conserved cysteine through the conserved F or W. The D gene is left open where the match is weak. Clone size is stated in some rows and not others, as once, few, many or a class when expanded.

d_call j_call v_call clone_size cdr3_aa cdr3_nt
NA TRBJ2-5 TRBV20-1 NA CSVVRTSKTQYF TGCAGTGTGGTCCGGACCTCAAAGACCCAGTACTTC
NA TRBJ2-7 TRBV7-2 NA CASSSLGREQYF TGTGCCAGCAGCTCCCTAGGTCGGGAGCAGTACTTC
NA TRBJ2-1 TRBV11-2 few CASSFMGGTNNEQFF TGTGCCAGCAGCTTCATGGGGGGGACAAACAATGAGCAGTTCTTC
NA TRBJ2-3 TRBV5-6 NA CASSPWSGVPDTQYF TGTGCCAGCAGCCCCTGGTCCGGGGTTCCAGATACGCAGTATTTT
NA TRBJ2-1 TRBV2 NA CASRRPSETGEGVDEQFF TGTGCCAGCAGGAGGCCCTCGGAAACAGGGGAGGGAGTAGATGAGCAGTTCTTC
TRBD1 TRBJ2-7 TRBV18 NA CASSPQRGQRNSYEQYF TGTGCCAGCTCACCTCAACGGGGACAGAGGAATTCCTACGAGCAGTACTTC
TRBD2 TRBJ2-1 TRBV7-2 NA CASSLFGTNGYEQFF TGTGCCAGCAGCTTATTCGGGACTAACGGGTATGAGCAGTTCTTC
NA TRBJ1-5 TRBV15 NA CATSRAILRADQPQHF TGTGCCACCAGCAGGGCCATCCTTAGGGCCGATCAGCCCCAGCATTTT
NA TRBJ2-1 TRBV4-3 NA CASSQERPSSYNEQFF TGCGCCAGCAGCCAAGAACGGCCGAGCTCCTACAATGAGCAGTTCTTC
TRBD1 TRBJ2-1 TRBV20-1 few CSASPGQAYNEQFF TGCAGTGCAAGCCCGGGACAGGCCTACAATGAGCAGTTCTTC
NA TRBJ2-2 TRBV28 few CASRQGSGELFF TGTGCCAGCAGACAGGGTTCCGGGGAGCTGTTTTTT
TRBD1 TRBJ1-1 TRBV27 NA CASSFSLNRGDEAFF TGTGCCAGCAGTTTCAGCTTAAACAGGGGGGATGAAGCTTTCTTT
NA TRBJ2-2 TRBV7-3 NA CATSRSRVTGELFF TGTGCCACTAGCCGTTCCAGGGTTACCGGGGAGCTGTTTTTT
NA TRBJ2-7 TRBV27 NA CASSFGRTYEQYF TGTGCCAGCAGTTTTGGCCGGACCTACGAGCAGTACTTC
NA TRBJ1-2 TRBV20-1 NA CSARGGRGQRGYTF TGCAGTGCTAGAGGGGGTAGGGGACAAAGAGGCTACACCTTC
NA TRBJ2-1 TRBV13 few CASSSGVIGALSYNEQFF TGTGCCAGCAGCTCGGGGGTAATAGGGGCACTCAGCTACAATGAGCAGTTCTTC
NA TRBJ2-7 TRBV5-6 many CASSFSMGGYEQYF TGTGCCAGCAGCTTCTCTATGGGCGGATACGAGCAGTACTTC
NA TRBJ2-1 TRBV28 NA CASSSTRARFF TGTGCCAGCAGCTCAACTAGAGCTCGTTTCTTC
NA TRBJ2-3 TRBV7-9 NA CASSLGVGADTQYF TGTGCCAGCAGCTTAGGGGTCGGGGCAGATACGCAGTATTTT
TRBD1 TRBJ2-7 TRBV20-1 NA CSASKTGASYEQYF TGCAGTGCTAGTAAGACAGGGGCATCCTACGAGCAGTACTTC
NA TRBJ1-5 TRBV5-1 NA CASSLDASPNQPQHF TGCGCCAGCAGCTTGGATGCCTCTCCGAATCAGCCCCAGCATTTT
TRBD1 TRBJ1-1 TRBV4-3 NA CASSQSNRGTEAFF TGCGCCAGCAGCCAATCAAACAGGGGTACTGAAGCTTTCTTT
TRBD1 TRBJ1-1 TRBV6-1 NA CASRRDSLRRNTEAFF TGTGCCAGCAGGCGGGACAGCCTAAGGAGGAACACTGAAGCTTTCTTT
NA TRBJ2-7 TRBV28 NA CASSLSGIGYEQYF TGTGCCAGCAGTTTATCCGGAATCGGCTACGAGCAGTACTTC
NA TRBJ2-2 TRBV6-5 NA CASRPSPGELFF TGTGCCAGCAGACCAAGTCCCGGGGAGCTGTTTTTT
NA TRBJ2-3 TRBV6-5 NA CASSYSTGLGSTDTQYF TGTGCCAGCAGTTACTCGACCGGCTTAGGGAGCACAGATACGCAGTATTTT
NA TRBJ2-3 TRBV21-1 NA CASSKVARDRGLGDTQYF TGTGCCAGCAGCAAAGTCGCCCGGGACAGGGGGCTTGGCGATACGCAGTATTTT
NA TRBJ2-3 TRBV25-1 NA CAISAGITDTQYF TGTGCCATCTCAGCAGGGATCACAGATACGCAGTATTTT
NA TRBJ1-1 TRBV5-4 few CASSSELGTEAFF TGTGCCAGCAGTTCCGAATTAGGTACTGAAGCTTTCTTT
NA TRBJ2-6 TRBV20-1 NA CSAAEGFSGANVLTF TGCAGTGCGGCAGAGGGGTTCTCTGGGGCCAACGTCCTGACTTTC
TRBD1 TRBJ1-2 TRBV5-1 few CASRSGQGNYGYTF TGCGCCAGCAGATCGGGACAGGGGAACTATGGCTACACCTTC
TRBD2 TRBJ2-3 TRBV19 NA CASSARLAGVTQYF TGTGCCAGTAGTGCCCGACTAGCGGGGGTTACGCAGTATTTT
NA TRBJ2-1 TRBV15 NA CATSRLLENEQFF TGTGCCACCAGCAGATTACTCGAAAATGAGCAGTTCTTC
TRBD1 TRBJ2-5 TRBV7-9 NA CASRGQWVETQYF TGTGCCAGCAGGGGACAGTGGGTAGAGACCCAGTACTTC
NA TRBJ2-7 TRBV29-1 NA CSAVQDYEQYF TGCAGCGCAGTACAGGACTACGAGCAGTACTTC
TRBD2 TRBJ2-1 TRBV7-3 few CASSPGLAGPSSYNEQFF TGTGCCAGCAGCCCGGGACTAGCGGGACCTAGCTCCTACAATGAGCAGTTCTTC
NA TRBJ2-7 TRBV20-1 NA CSARYGGVDEQYF TGCAGTGCTAGATACGGGGGAGTCGACGAGCAGTACTTC
NA TRBJ2-3 TRBV7-6 NA CASSLGSMSDTQYF TGTGCCAGCAGCTTAGGTAGTATGTCCGATACGCAGTATTTT
NA TRBJ1-2 TRBV5-1 NA CASSSDEGNYGYTF TGCGCCAGCAGCTCGGATGAGGGAAACTATGGCTACACCTTC
NA TRBJ1-1 TRBV5-1 NA CASSLGAITEAFF TGCGCCAGCAGCTTGGGGGCTATCACTGAAGCTTTCTTT
NA TRBJ1-2 TRBV7-2 few CASSLEADYGYTF TGTGCCAGCAGCTTAGAGGCGGACTATGGCTACACCTTC
NA TRBJ2-7 TRBV4-3 NA CASSQEPLNYEQYF TGCGCCAGCAGCCAAGAGCCACTCAACTACGAGCAGTACTTC
NA TRBJ2-5 TRBV28 many CASTPPAVQETQYF TGTGCCAGCACCCCCCCGGCAGTCCAAGAGACCCAGTACTTC
TRBD2 TRBJ2-3 TRBV20-1 few CSVPPYYSGRADTQYF TGCAGTGTCCCTCCCTACTATAGCGGGAGAGCAGATACGCAGTATTTT
TRBD1 TRBJ2-3 TRBV20-1 few CSAISLGTGTDTQYF TGCAGTGCTATTTCCCTCGGGACAGGCACAGATACGCAGTATTTT
TRBD2 TRBJ2-1 TRBV4-3 few CASSQDRRAGYNEQFF TGCGCCAGCAGCCAAGATCGGAGAGCGGGGTACAATGAGCAGTTCTTC
TRBD1 TRBJ1-5 TRBV20-1 NA CSGKGQLDQPQHF TGCAGTGGTAAGGGACAGCTTGATCAGCCCCAGCATTTT
TRBD1 TRBJ2-7 TRBV30 NA CAWSAQGPHEQYF TGTGCCTGGAGTGCACAGGGGCCGCACGAGCAGTACTTC
NA TRBJ2-7 TRBV21-1 NA CASRGELPYEQYF TGTGCCAGCAGAGGCGAGCTCCCCTACGAGCAGTACTTC
TRBD2 TRBJ2-1 TRBV5-4 NA CASSLLLAGDRSYNEQFF TGTGCCAGCAGCTTGCTACTAGCGGGAGACCGCTCCTACAATGAGCAGTTCTTC
TRBD2 TRBJ2-3 TRBV20-1 few CSATRGGSADTQYF TGCAGTGCCACCCGGGGCGGGAGCGCAGATACGCAGTATTTT
TRBD1 TRBJ2-7 TRBV12-3/TRBV12-4 few CASNTRGQGLYEQYF TGTGCCAGCAATACCCGGGGACAGGGGTTGTACGAGCAGTACTTC
NA TRBJ2-5 TRBV6-1 NA CASRKGGAMETQYF TGTGCCAGCAGGAAGGGGGGTGCAATGGAGACCCAGTACTTC